This T cell receptor (beta chain) was observed in a study of post-analysis software for immune sequencing data. General study results and limits: Included in a set of several TRBV segments more frequent in patients than controls were TRBV5-6, TRBV5-1 and TRBV20-1. Relative to controls, patients with multiple sclerosis showed significantly lower normalized Chao1 diversity. Samples from one preparation batch, clustered by F measure, grouped strongly together.

Germline CDR1 KGHDR, CDR2 SFDVKD. The V gene lost 0 bases and the J gene lost 5 bases, with 19 bases spanning the gap. The CDR3 sequence is 18 residues long. TCR beta libraries were prepared from cDNA with unique molecular identifiers. One entry per CDR3 protein, called by TCRdb with MiXCR from the PCR reads. The table has roughly 410,000 distinct CDR3 sequences, around 33% seen once. For this clonotype: The antigen is unknown.

What was sequenced was blood. This chain joins TRBV24-1 and TRBJ2-1; D may match TRBD1 or TRBD2 (5 bases each). The TCR comes from a girl between 5 and 17 years old with multiple sclerosis. In DNA form, the CDR3 reads TGTGCCACCAGTGATTTGGGGACCCCGCCTGGTGGGAACAATGAGCAGTTCTTC. This codes for CATSDLGTPPGGNNEQFF.